This is a list of T cell receptor beta chains from one sample in a study of cytomegalovirus exposure and HLA in healthy donors. Only in-frame clones appear in the TCRdb table, and some are missing; sequencing was by immunoSEQ multiplex PCR. The data show under 200,000 clones, with roughly 90% seen just once and 4% to 5% held by the top ten. Sequencing input: PBMCs. These receptors were obtained from a man aged 18 to 30 in good health and CMV-seropositive. The CDR3 runs from the conserved cysteine through the conserved F or W. The order of the fields is V gene, clone size, J gene, D gene, CDR3 DNA, CDR3 protein. A D gene is named only where the DNA matches it firmly. Clone size is shown for a subset of rows, as once, few, many or a class of expanded clone.

>TRBV21-1|-|TRBJ2-5|-
TGTGCCAGCAGCACCGGGACAGGGGGACAGACCCAGTACTTC
CASSTGTGGQTQYF
>TRBV5-1|-|TRBJ1-2|-
TGCGCCAGCAGCCTTCAGGGTTGGGGCTACACCTTC
CASSLQGWGYTF
>TRBV29-1|-|TRBJ1-2|-
TGCAGCGTTGATGGGGGCTTAAATGGCTACACCTTC
CSVDGGLNGYTF
>TRBV11-3|-|TRBJ2-3|TRBD2
TGTGCCAGCAGCTTTCTAGCGGGAACGTCGTCAGATACGCAGTATTTT
CASSFLAGTSSDTQYF
>TRBV6-5|-|TRBJ2-7|TRBD1
TGTGCCAGCAGACAGGGGTCCGAGCAGTACTTC
CASRQGSEQYF
>TRBV7-2|-|TRBJ1-3|-
TGTGCCAGCAGCTTGGGGCCGTCCTCTGGAAACACCATATATTTT
CASSLGPSSGNTIYF
>TRBV14|-|TRBJ2-7|-
TGTGCCAGCAGCCAAGAAGCCCCACTAGCATTCGGTAGCTCCTACGAGCAGTACTTC
CASSQEAPLAFGSSYEQYF
>TRBV27|-|TRBJ1-4|-
TGTGCCAGCAAAAATAGCCCTAATGAAAAACTGTTTTTT
CASKNSPNEKLFF
>TRBV18|-|TRBJ1-1|-
TGTGCCAGCTCATCAGGGGTTGACACTGAAGCTTTCTTT
CASSSGVDTEAFF
>TRBV6-1|-|TRBJ1-1|-
TGTGCCAGCAGATTTATAGACAGAGAGACTGAAGCTTTCTTT
CASRFIDRETEAFF
>TRBV6-1|-|TRBJ2-3|TRBD1
TGTGCCAGCAGTGACAGGGGACAGGTAGCAGATACGCAGTATTTT
CASSDRGQVADTQYF
>TRBV18|-|TRBJ2-3|TRBD2
TGTGCCAGCTCACCGCGCCTAGCGGTCACAGATACGCAGTATTTT
CASSPRLAVTDTQYF
>TRBV14|-|TRBJ2-7|TRBD1
TGTGCCAGCAGCCGACCGGGACAGGGCACCTACGAGCAGTACTTC
CASSRPGQGTYEQYF
>TRBV29-1|-|TRBJ2-7|TRBD2
TGCAGCGTTGAAACTTCCCTAGCGGGTCCCAACGAGCAGTACTTC
CSVETSLAGPNEQYF
>TRBV4-2|-|TRBJ2-3|TRBD1
TGTGCCAGCAGCCAAGACGTTACAGGGGGCATTTCAGATACGCAGTATTTT
CASSQDVTGGISDTQYF
>TRBV27|-|TRBJ2-3|-
TGTGCCAGCAGTTCCCCGAGTTTTAGCGGAGGCACAGATACGCAGTATTTT
CASSSPSFSGGTDTQYF
>TRBV14|-|TRBJ2-7|TRBD2
TGTGCCAGCAGCCAAGAGTCCGGGACTACCTACGAGCAGTACTTC
CASSQESGTTYEQYF
>TRBV10-3|-|TRBJ2-1|TRBD2
TGTGCCATCAGCCGAGAGACTAGCCGGAAGTTCGTTGAGCAGTTCTTC
CAISRETSRKFVEQFF
>TRBV5-1|-|TRBJ2-2|TRBD1
TGCGCCAGCAGCTTGCGACAGGGTTCCACCGGGGAGCTGTTTTTT
CASSLRQGSTGELFF
>TRBV11-2|-|TRBJ2-2|TRBD1
TGTGCCAGCAGCCAAGGGACAGTGAACACCGGGGAGCTGTTTTTT
CASSQGTVNTGELFF
>TRBV2|once|TRBJ2-7|TRBD2
TGTGCCAGCAGTGAATTGGCGGGAGGGACCTACGAGCAGTACTTC
CASSELAGGTYEQYF
>TRBV18|-|TRBJ2-5|-
TGTGCCAGCTCACCAATTCGTCAGGGGAATCAAGAGACCCAGTACTTC
CASSPIRQGNQETQYF
>TRBV29-1|-|TRBJ2-1|TRBD2
TGCAGCGCGACTAGCACGGACTACAATGAGCAGTTCTTC
CSATSTDYNEQFF
>TRBV6-1|once|TRBJ1-4|-
TGTGCCAGTCGCAGGGAGGGAGGGATAAATGAAAAACTGTTTTTT
CASRREGGINEKLFF
>TRBV28|-|TRBJ1-2|TRBD1
TGTGCCAGCAGAGTCGGACAGGGGTTTGGCTACACCTTC
CASRVGQGFGYTF
>TRBV29-1|few|TRBJ1-2|-
TGCAGCGTATCGGGGGAGGGTTTATCTGGCTACACCTTC
CSVSGEGLSGYTF
>TRBV7-2|-|TRBJ2-1|TRBD2
TGTGCCAGCAGCTTAGCATTTTCTAGCGGGAGAGTTGCTAATGAGCAGTTCTTC
CASSLAFSSGRVANEQFF
>TRBV5-8|-|TRBJ1-2|TRBD1
TGTGCCAGCAGCTTTGGACAGGGGGTTGCTGGCTACACCTTC
CASSFGQGVAGYTF
>TRBV6-1|few|TRBJ1-2|TRBD1
TGTGCCAGCACTCAGGGGGCAGGGTATGGCTACACCTTC
CASTQGAGYGYTF
>TRBV6-5|-|TRBJ1-3|-
TGTGCCAGCAGTTACTCTTCGAGCTCTGGAAACACCATATATTTT
CASSYSSSSGNTIYF
>TRBV28|-|TRBJ2-3|-
TGTGCCAGCAGTTATCGGACAGCCACAGATACGCAGTATTTT
CASSYRTATDTQYF
>TRBV5-1|-|TRBJ2-5|TRBD2
TGCGCCAGCAGCTTTTCGGCTAGCGGGAGCCAAGAGACCCAGTACTTC
CASSFSASGSQETQYF
>TRBV5-8|-|TRBJ2-1|-
TGTGCCAGCAGCCCACAGGGACCCTACAATGAGCAGTTCTTC
CASSPQGPYNEQFF
>TRBV19|-|TRBJ1-1|TRBD1
TGTGCCAGTAGAACTACGACAGGGGGCCAAAACACTGAAGCTTTCTTT
CASRTTTGGQNTEAFF
>TRBV19|-|TRBJ1-2|TRBD1
TGTGCCAGTAGGCAGGGGGCTACCAATGGCTACACCTTC
CASRQGATNGYTF
>TRBV28|few|TRBJ2-1|-
TGTGCCAGCTTATCGTGGGCCGAGCAGTTCTTC
CASLSWAEQFF
>TRBV9|-|TRBJ2-2|TRBD1
TGTGCCAGCAGCGTAGTCTGGGACAGGGGAACCGGGGAGCTGTTTTTT
CASSVVWDRGTGELFF
>TRBV5-6|-|TRBJ1-2|-
TGTGCCAGCAGCTTTTATTCTGGCTACACCTTC
CASSFYSGYTF
>TRBV21-1|-|TRBJ2-7|-
TGTGCCAGCAGCAAAGTCGGGGTGATAGTAGCGGGAGGTGGGGAGCAGTACTTC
CASSKVGVIVAGGGEQYF
>TRBV11-3|-|TRBJ1-4|-
TGTGCCAGCAGCTTAGCGTTCGGACAATCCAAAAATGAAAAACTGTTTTTT
CASSLAFGQSKNEKLFF
>TRBV28|-|TRBJ2-7|TRBD2
TGTGCCAGCAGTTTATTACCTAGCGGGAGCCGTGAGCAGTACTTC
CASSLLPSGSREQYF
>TRBV28|-|TRBJ1-1|-
TGTGCCAGCAGTTTGACAGGACTGAACACTGAAGCTTTCTTT
CASSLTGLNTEAFF
>TRBV28|-|TRBJ2-1|-
TGTGCCAGCCTATATAGCGGAGGCTCCTACAATGAGCAGTTCTTC
CASLYSGGSYNEQFF
>TRBV6-6|-|TRBJ2-1|-
TGTGCCAGCAGTTACTCGAATAGAATCGATGAGCAGTTCTTC
CASSYSNRIDEQFF
>TRBV19|-|TRBJ2-7|-
TGTGCCAGTAGTATGAGAGGGTCAGTCGTGCGATTCTACGAGCAGTACTTC
CASSMRGSVVRFYEQYF
>TRBV2|-|TRBJ2-7|-
TGTGCCAGCAGTGAAGCGGACAACTCCTACGAGCAGTACTTC
CASSEADNSYEQYF
>TRBV2|once|TRBJ1-2|-
TGTGCCAGCAGTGAACCAGGCAAAGGGGGTAACTATGGCTACACCTTC
CASSEPGKGGNYGYTF
>TRBV2|-|TRBJ1-2|-
TGTGCCAGCAGTGGGGACTTAAACTATGGCTACACCTTC
CASSGDLNYGYTF
>TRBV7-9|-|TRBJ1-3|-
TGTGCCAGCAGCTTAGGGACACACTCTGGAAACACCATATATTTT
CASSLGTHSGNTIYF
>TRBV19|-|TRBJ1-2|TRBD1
TGTGCCAGTAGTATAGGGTACAGGGGGCGTGATGGCTACACCTTC
CASSIGYRGRDGYTF
>TRBV2|-|TRBJ2-7|TRBD1
TGTGCCAGTCGACAGGGGAGGTACGAGCAGTACTTC
CASRQGRYEQYF
>TRBV10-1|-|TRBJ2-2|-
TGCGCCAGCAGTGAAGGCGGTGCGAACACCGGGGAGCTGTTTTTT
CASSEGGANTGELFF
>TRBV2|-|TRBJ2-7|-
TGTGCCAGCAGTGAATTAGCGGTAGCGGAATCCTACGAGCAGTACTTC
CASSELAVAESYEQYF
>TRBV2|-|TRBJ2-2|TRBD2
TGTGCCAGCAGTGAAGATAGCGGGATTACCGGGGAGCTGTTTTTT
CASSEDSGITGELFF
>TRBV11-1|-|TRBJ1-5|TRBD1
TGTGCCAGCAGCTCACAGGGGAATCAGCCCCAGCATTTT
CASSSQGNQPQHF